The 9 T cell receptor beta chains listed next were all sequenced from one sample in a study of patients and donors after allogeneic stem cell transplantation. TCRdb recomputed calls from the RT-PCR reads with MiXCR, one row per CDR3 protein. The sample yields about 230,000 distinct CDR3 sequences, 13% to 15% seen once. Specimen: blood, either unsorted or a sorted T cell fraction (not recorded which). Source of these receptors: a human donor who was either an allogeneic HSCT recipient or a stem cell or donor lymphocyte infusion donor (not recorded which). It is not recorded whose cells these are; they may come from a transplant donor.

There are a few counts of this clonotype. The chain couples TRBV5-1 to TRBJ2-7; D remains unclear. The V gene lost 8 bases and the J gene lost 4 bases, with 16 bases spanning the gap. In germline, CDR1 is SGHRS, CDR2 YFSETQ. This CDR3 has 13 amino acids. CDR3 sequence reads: CARLQVAIYEQYF. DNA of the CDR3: TGCGCCAGGCTCCAGGTAGCTATATACGAGCAGTACTTC.

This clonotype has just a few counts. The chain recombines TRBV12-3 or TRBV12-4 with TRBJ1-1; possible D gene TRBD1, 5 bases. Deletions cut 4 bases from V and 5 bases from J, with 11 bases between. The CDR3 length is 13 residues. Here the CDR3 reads CASSWSGRTEAFF. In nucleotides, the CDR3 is TGTGCCAGCAGTTGGTCAGGGAGGACTGAAGCTTTCTTT.

The CDR3 here is CAISPTGGWNTGELFF. The CDR3 nucleotides are TGTGCTATCAGCCCCACAGGGGGTTGGAACACCGGGGAGCTGTTTTTT. The chain employs TRBV3-1 and TRBJ2-2, with 8 positions matching TRBD1. The V gene's germline CDR1 is LGHDT and CDR2 YNNKEL (reference sequence). This CDR3 is 16 amino acids long. The full variable domain, its missing parts supplied by reference TRBV3-1 and TRBJ2-2, is DTAVSQTPKYLVTQMGNDKSIKCEQNLGHDTMYWYKQDSKKFLKIMFSYNNKELIINETVPNRFSPKSPDKAHLNLHINSLELGDSAVYFCAISPTGGWNTGELFFGEGSRLTVL.

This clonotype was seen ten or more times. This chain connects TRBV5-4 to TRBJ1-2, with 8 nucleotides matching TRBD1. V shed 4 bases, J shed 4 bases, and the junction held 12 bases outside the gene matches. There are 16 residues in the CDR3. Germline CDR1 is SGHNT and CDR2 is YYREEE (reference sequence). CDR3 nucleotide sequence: TGTGCCAGCAGCCCCGTCGGTTTTGGACAGGGCTATGGCTACACCTTC. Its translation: CASSPVGFGQGYGYTF.

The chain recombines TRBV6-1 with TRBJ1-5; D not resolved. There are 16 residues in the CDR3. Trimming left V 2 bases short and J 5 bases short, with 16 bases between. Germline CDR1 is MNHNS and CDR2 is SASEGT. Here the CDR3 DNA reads TGTGCCAGCAGTGAATGGGTCAGTAGATACGATCAGCCCCAGCATTTT. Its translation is CASSEWVSRYDQPQHF.

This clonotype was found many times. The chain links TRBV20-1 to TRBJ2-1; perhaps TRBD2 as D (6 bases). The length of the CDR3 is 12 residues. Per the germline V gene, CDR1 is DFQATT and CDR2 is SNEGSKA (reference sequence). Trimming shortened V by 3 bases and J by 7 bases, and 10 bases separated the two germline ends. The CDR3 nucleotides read TGCAGTGCTAGCGGGAGAGGAAATGAGCAGTTCTTC. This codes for CSASGRGNEQFF.

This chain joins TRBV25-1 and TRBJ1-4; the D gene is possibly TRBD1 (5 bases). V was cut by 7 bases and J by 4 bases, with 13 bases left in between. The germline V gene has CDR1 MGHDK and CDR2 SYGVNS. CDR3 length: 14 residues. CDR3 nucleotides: TGTGCCAGCACCCGAGCGGGGGTTAATGAAAAACTGTTTTTT. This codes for CASTRAGVNEKLFF.

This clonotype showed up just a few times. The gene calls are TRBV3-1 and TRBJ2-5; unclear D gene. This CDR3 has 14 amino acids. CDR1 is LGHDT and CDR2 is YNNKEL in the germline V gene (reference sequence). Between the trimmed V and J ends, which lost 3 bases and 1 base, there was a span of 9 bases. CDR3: CASSHLAPQETQYF. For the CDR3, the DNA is TGTGCCAGCAGCCATCTCGCGCCCCAAGAGACCCAGTACTTC.

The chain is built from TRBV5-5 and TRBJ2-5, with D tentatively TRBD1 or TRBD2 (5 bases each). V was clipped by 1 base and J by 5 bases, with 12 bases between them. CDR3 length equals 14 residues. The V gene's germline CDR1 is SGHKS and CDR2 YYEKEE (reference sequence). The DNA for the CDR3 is TGTGCCAGCAGCTTGCGAGGGGTCGGGGAGACCCAGTACTTC. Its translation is CASSLRGVGETQYF. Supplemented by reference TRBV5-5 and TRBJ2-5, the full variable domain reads DAGVTQSPTHLIKTRGQQVTLRCSPISGHKSVSWYQQVLGQGPQFIFQYYEKEERGRGNFPDRFSARQFPNYSSELNVNALLLGDSALYLCASSLRGVGETQYFGPGTRLLVL.